Each of the 21 T cell receptor beta chains below was sequenced from the same sample in a study of CD8+ T cells in alopecia areata. Documented treatment: oral pan-JAK inhibitor, 5-10 mg twice daily. Extracted RNA was reverse transcribed, and the resulting cDNA served as sequencing template. Repertoires were generated with immunoSEQ multiplex PCR, while TCRdb's copy carries only in-frame clones and drops some. Of about 76,000 clones in the sample, approximately 64% were seen once. Sequencing was performed on CD8+ T cells sorted from blood, taken at week 24, from a patient treated with tofacitinib. These receptor sequences come from a human donor with alopecia areata.

V and J are TRBV14 and TRBJ2-1; 9 bases line up with TRBD1. This CDR3 has 16 residues. Per germline, CDR1 SGHDN and CDR2 FVKESK. V lost 3 bases, J lost 4 bases, and 7 bases stayed unmatched. The CDR3 loop reads CASSHGSGTGYNEQFF. In nucleotides, the CDR3 is TGTGCCAGCAGCCACGGATCCGGGACAGGGTACAATGAGCAGTTCTTC.

The chain has TRBV28 and TRBJ2-7; TRBD1 might be the D (5 bases). V was shortened by 3 bases and J by 1 base, with 7 bases between the two germline ends. The CDR3 runs 13 residues. Per germline, CDR1 MDHEN and CDR2 SYDVKM. Written as DNA, the CDR3 is TGTGCCAGCAGTTTTTCAGGGTCCTACGAGCAGTACTTC. Translated, it gives CASSFSGSYEQYF.

The V gene is TRBV27, the J gene TRBJ2-1, with TRBD1 identical over 12 bases. V was clipped by 7 bases and J by 6 bases; unmatched bases: 13. CDR1 and CDR2 from the germline V gene are MNHEY and SMNVEV (reference sequence). CDR3 length: 17 residues. The CDR3: CASTDKYGTGGPNEQFF. CDR3 sequence (DNA): TGTGCCAGCACCGACAAATACGGGACAGGGGGCCCCAATGAGCAGTTCTTC.

The gene calls are TRBV7-9 and TRBJ1-2; D may be TRBD1 (6 bases). Trimming shortened V by 4 bases and J by 6 bases, and 12 bases separated the two germline ends. The CDR3 is 13 amino acids. Germline V gives CDR1 SEHNR, CDR2 FQNEAQ (reference sequence). The CDR3 loop reads CASSSPNRDGYTF. DNA for the CDR3: TGTGCCAGCAGCTCACCCAACAGGGATGGCTACACCTTC.

This chain joins TRBV6-6 and TRBJ2-7, with TRBD1 identical over 7 bases. The CDR3 totals 13 residues. V shed 1 base and J 5 bases; nucleotides not matched to a gene: 2. Per germline, CDR1 MNHNY and CDR2 SVGAGI (reference sequence). The CDR3 coding sequence is TGTGCCAGCAGTTACTTCGGGACAGACGAGCAGTACTTC. This encodes CASSYFGTDEQYF.

This chain links TRBV29-1 with TRBJ2-7; D possibly corresponds to TRBD2 (6 bases). V was pared by 1 base and J by 3 bases, with 10 bases between. This CDR3 spans 13 amino acids. The V gene's germline CDR1 is SQVTM and CDR2 ANQGSEA. The CDR3 sequence is CSVEVPGLYEQYF. The CDR3 bases are TGCAGCGTTGAAGTTCCGGGACTCTACGAGCAGTACTTC.

The genes are TRBV5-4 and TRBJ2-7; TRBD2 agrees at 14 bases. The germline CDR1 and CDR2 sequences are SGHNT and YYREEE (reference sequence). The junction had 9 bases not matched to a gene; V was cut back by 7 bases and J by 6 bases. CDR3 length equals 15 residues. The CDR3 here is CASHPPGLAGGEQYF. The CDR3 DNA sequence: TGTGCCAGCCATCCCCCCGGACTAGCGGGAGGCGAGCAGTACTTC.

CDR3 in DNA: TGCGCCAGCAGCCAAGAGTTCTCACCGCGGGAGACCCAGTACTTC. It encodes CASSQEFSPRETQYF. The V gene is TRBV4-3, the J gene TRBJ2-5, with D unresolved. The CDR3 has 15 amino acids. V lost 0 bases to trimming and J lost 5 bases, with 13 bases between them. CDR1 is LGHNA and CDR2 is YSLEER in the germline V gene.

The V and J genes are TRBV15 and TRBJ2-1; 13 bases align to TRBD2. This CDR3 region has 17 residues. Trimming removed 3 bases from V and 3 bases from J; junction bases left unmatched: 5. In germline, CDR1 is LNHNV, CDR2 YYDKDF (reference sequence). The CDR3 DNA follows: TGTGCCACCAGCAGGGGGACTAGCGGGAACCTCTACAATGAGCAGTTCTTC. This sequence encodes CATSRGTSGNLYNEQFF. Full variable domain (remainder filled in from reference TRBV15 and TRBJ2-1): DAMVIQNPRYQVTQFGKPVTLSCSQTLNHNVMYWYQQKSSQAPKLLFHYYDKDFNNEADTPDNFQSRRPNTSFCFLDIRSPGLGDTAMYLCATSRGTSGNLYNEQFFGPGTRLTVL.

The V gene is TRBV30, the J gene TRBJ2-1; TRBD2 might be the D (5 bases). The CDR3 runs 12 residues. The ends were cut back, 5 bases at V and 5 bases at J, with 10 bases in the middle. Germline V gene data show CDR1 as GTSNPN and CDR2 as SVGIG (reference sequence). CDR3 residues: CAWEGLDNEQFF. The CDR3 bases are TGTGCCTGGGAAGGACTCGACAATGAGCAGTTCTTC. The full variable domain, in which reference TRBV30 and TRBJ2-1 provide the parts outside the CDR3, is SQTIHQWPATLVQPVGSPLSLECTVEGTSNPNLYWYRQAAGRGLQLLFYSVGIGQISSEVPQNLSASRPQDRQFILSSKKLLLSDSGFYLCAWEGLDNEQFFGPGTRLTVL.

In this sample, this clone turned up a few times. The rearrangement joins TRBV29-1 to TRBJ1-4, with D hard to call. The CDR3 consists of 13 residues. V was pared by 4 bases and J by 6 bases, with 12 bases between. Germline CDR1 and CDR2: SQVTM and ANQGSEA. The CDR3 is CSVVGALDEKLFF. As DNA, the CDR3 is TGCAGCGTTGTCGGTGCCCTTGATGAAAAACTGTTTTTT. The full variable domain, with the rest looked up from reference TRBV29-1 and TRBJ1-4, is SAVISQKPSRDICQRGTSLTIQCQVDSQVTMMFWYRQQPGQSLTLIATANQGSEATYESGFVIDKFPISRPNLTFSTLTVSNMSPEDSSIYLCSVVGALDEKLFFGSGTQLSVL.

There are a few counts of this clone. The V call is TRBV7-2, the J call TRBJ1-2; tentatively, D is TRBD1 (5 bases). Per germline, CDR1 SGHTA and CDR2 FQGNSA. CDR3 length: 16 residues. V lost 2 bases to trimming and J lost 3 bases, with 16 bases between them. As DNA, the CDR3 is TGTGCCAGCAGCTTAAGTCTTGGGGCCCGGGACTATGGCTACACCTTC. It codes for CASSLSLGARDYGYTF.

J is TRBJ2-4 and V is TRBV27; D remains ambiguous. Germline values: CDR1 MNHEY, CDR2 SMNVEV (reference sequence). V was shortened by 3 bases and J by 8 bases, with 11 bases between the two germline ends. This CDR3 comprises 13 residues. The DNA for the CDR3 is TGTGCCAGCAGTTTTGGACCGGCGGACATTCAGTACTTC. Its protein is CASSFGPADIQYF.

V gene TRBV11-2 combines with J gene TRBJ1-1, with D maybe TRBD1 (5 bases). Germline CDR1 SGHAT, CDR2 FQNNGV. Trimming shortened V by 4 bases and J by 5 bases, and 14 bases separated the two germline ends. The CDR3 has 14 residues. CDR3 loop: CASSSQGGGTEAFF. Here the CDR3 DNA reads TGTGCCAGCAGCTCTCAGGGAGGTGGAACTGAAGCTTTCTTT.

The chain joins TRBV5-4 to TRBJ2-7; the D is unclear. The CDR3 has 14 amino acids. Germline V gene lookup returns CDR1 SGHNT and CDR2 YYREEE (reference sequence). V gave up 1 base and J gave up 0 bases, with 8 bases separating them. The CDR3 loop is CASSLSLGSYEQYF. The CDR3 DNA follows: TGTGCCAGCAGCTTGAGCCTCGGCTCCTACGAGCAGTACTTC.

The rearrangement uses TRBV15 and TRBJ1-1, with TRBD1 as a possible D gene (5 bases). The CDR3 contains 13 residues. Trimming shortened V by 1 base and J by 8 bases, and 11 bases separated the two germline ends. Germline V gene data show CDR1 as LNHNV and CDR2 as YYDKDF (reference sequence). CDR3 region: CATSRGGVIEAFF. In DNA, the CDR3 is TGTGCCACCAGCAGAGGAGGGGTCATAGAAGCTTTCTTT.

J is TRBJ2-5 and V is TRBV7-3; no clear D gene. Germline-derived CDR1 and CDR2 are SGHTA and FQGTGA. The CDR3 sequence is 16 residues long. V was shortened by 0 bases and J by 4 bases, with 15 bases between the two germline ends. The CDR3 coding sequence is TGTGCCAGCAGCTTAACAGCTCTCCAGGTTGGAGAGACCCAGTACTTC. Its protein is CASSLTALQVGETQYF.

The chain has TRBV4-3 and TRBJ2-2; 8 bases match TRBD1. CDR1 is LGHNA and CDR2 is YSLEER in the germline V gene. The CDR3 spans 20 residues. J lost 5 bases, V lost 0 bases, and 17 bases had no gene match. The DNA for the CDR3 is TGCGCCAGCAGCCAAGATTGGCCAGGGGGCGAGTCTTCTTTGACCGGGGAGCTGTTTTTT. It specifies CASSQDWPGGESSLTGELFF.

This chain joins TRBV4-1 and TRBJ2-4; 9 bases agree with TRBD2. This CDR3 has 14 amino acids. Trimming removed 0 bases from V and 13 bases from J; junction bases left unmatched: 7. Germline V CDR1 and CDR2: MGHRA, YSYEKL. The chain's CDR3 is CASSQDYMLAGQYF. The CDR3 DNA is TGCGCCAGCAGCCAAGATTATATGCTAGCGGGGCAGTACTTC.

The J gene is TRBJ2-2, the V gene TRBV4-1; 9 bases agree with TRBD2. Germline CDR1 is MGHRA and CDR2 is YSYEKL. The V gene end was trimmed by 4 bases and the J gene end by 7 bases; junction bases not matched to a gene: 7. The CDR3 is 15 amino acids. In DNA form, the CDR3 reads TGCGCCAGCAGCCTACATAGCGGGAGCGGCGGGGAGCTGTTTTTT. Its translation: CASSLHSGSGGELFF.

The chain recombines TRBV4-1 with TRBJ1-1, with D possibly matching TRBD1 (6 bases). The CDR3 is 16 amino acids. V lost 2 bases and J lost 0, with 13 bases in between. CDR1 and CDR2 from the germline V gene are MGHRA and YSYEKL. This chain's CDR3 is CASSQFRTDLNTEAFF. CDR3 bases: TGCGCCAGCAGCCAATTTAGGACAGACTTGAACACTGAAGCTTTCTTT.